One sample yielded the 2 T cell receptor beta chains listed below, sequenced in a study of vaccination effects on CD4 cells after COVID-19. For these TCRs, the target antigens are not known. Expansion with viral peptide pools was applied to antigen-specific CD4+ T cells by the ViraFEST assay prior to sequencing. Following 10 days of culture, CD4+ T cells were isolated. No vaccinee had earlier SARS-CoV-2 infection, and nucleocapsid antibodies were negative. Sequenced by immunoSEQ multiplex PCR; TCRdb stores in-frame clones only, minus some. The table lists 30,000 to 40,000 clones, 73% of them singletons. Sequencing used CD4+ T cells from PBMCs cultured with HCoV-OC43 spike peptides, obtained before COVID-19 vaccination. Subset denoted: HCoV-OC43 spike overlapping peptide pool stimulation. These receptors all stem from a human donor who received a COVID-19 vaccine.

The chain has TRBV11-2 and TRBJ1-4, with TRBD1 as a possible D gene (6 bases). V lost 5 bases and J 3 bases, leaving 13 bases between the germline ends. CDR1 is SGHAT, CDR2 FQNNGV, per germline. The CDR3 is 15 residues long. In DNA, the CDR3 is TGTGCCAGCAGCCCCCAGACAGGACCTAATGAAAAACTGTTTTTT. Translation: CASSPQTGPNEKLFF.

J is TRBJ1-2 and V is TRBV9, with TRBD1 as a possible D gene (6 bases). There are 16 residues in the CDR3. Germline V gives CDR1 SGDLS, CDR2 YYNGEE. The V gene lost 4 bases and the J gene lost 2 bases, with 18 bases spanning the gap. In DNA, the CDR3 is TGTGCCAGCAGCCCCACGGGGGGCAGAATCAACTATGGCTACACCTTC. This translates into CASSPTGGRINYGYTF.